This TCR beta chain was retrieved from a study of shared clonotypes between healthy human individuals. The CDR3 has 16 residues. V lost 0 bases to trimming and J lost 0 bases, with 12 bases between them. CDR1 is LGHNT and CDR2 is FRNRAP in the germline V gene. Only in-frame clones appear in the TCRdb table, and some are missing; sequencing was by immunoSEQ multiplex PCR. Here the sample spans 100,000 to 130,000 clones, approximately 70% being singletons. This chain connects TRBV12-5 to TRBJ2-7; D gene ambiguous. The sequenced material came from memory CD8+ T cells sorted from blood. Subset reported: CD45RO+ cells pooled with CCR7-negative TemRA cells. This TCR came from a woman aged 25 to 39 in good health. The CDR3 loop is CASGLVILNYSYEQYF. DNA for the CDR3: TGTGCTAGTGGTTTGGTAATACTCAACTACTCCTACGAGCAGTACTTC.